This T cell receptor (beta chain) was found in a study of T-cell reconstitution after alpha-beta-depleted transplantation in children. Using unique molecular identifiers, the investigators prepared the TCRbeta library. TCRdb analysed the PCR reads with MiXCR anew, one entry per CDR3 protein. This table has 350,000 to 400,000 distinct CDR3 sequences, roughly 22% appearing once. The trim removed 6 bases at V and 7 bases at J, leaving 15 bases unmatched. The CDR3 has 15 amino acids. Only a few counts were recorded for this clonotype. The chain recombines TRBV12-3 or TRBV12-4 with TRBJ2-7, with TRBD2 matching 7 bases. The sample was PBMCs from the stem cell graft donor, taken from the stem cell graft. This receptor was taken from a human donor who donated a stem cell graft to a child with acute myeloid leukemia. The CDR3 protein is CASRPRLADVSEQYF. DNA of the CDR3: TGTGCCAGCAGACCCCGTCTAGCGGATGTTTCGGAGCAGTACTTC.